This T cell receptor beta chain was profiled in a study of Graves' ophthalmopathy and Graves' hyperthyroidism. Researchers took RNA transcripts and amplified TCR beta CDR3 regions from them. The first-round RT-PCR employed HTBI primers together with the Qiagen OneStep RT-PCR kit. A multiplex PCR was then performed as the second round. In TCRdb, the multiplex PCR reads were re-called with MiXCR into one record per CDR3 protein. The data contain 200,000 to 300,000 distinct CDR3 sequences, about 46% of them singletons. This clonotype was recorded a few times. For donors with ophthalmopathy, the disease showed moderate-to-severe activity, reached CAS ≥3 and NOSPECS ≥4, and had lasted under 3 months. No donor had other autoimmune disease, uncontrolled infection, pregnancy or lactation. Diagnoses were established from clinical symptoms, serum thyroxine, TRAb, thyroid ultrasound and orbital computed tomography.

Sequences were obtained from peripheral blood. The sequence was collected from an adult man with Graves' ophthalmopathy.

CDR3 in DNA: TGTGCCAGCAGTTTGACGGACCACACTGAAGCTTTCTTT. Protein sequence: CASSLTDHTEAFF. The chain links TRBV12-3 or TRBV12-4 to TRBJ1-1; D gene uncertain. CDR3 length: 13 amino acids. Deletions cut 3 bases from V and 3 bases from J, with 8 bases between.